These 23 T cell receptor beta chains were all obtained from the same sample, sequenced in a study of regulatory T cells in long-lasting Graves disease. Time point denoted: persistent/refractory GD, antithyroid drugs over 5 years with positive TRAb. PBMC-derived RNA was used for the TCR library. With iRepertoire HTBI primers and Arm-PCR of CDR3 regions, TCR beta libraries were built. Using its own MiXCR run on the multiplex PCR reads, TCRdb lists one record per CDR3 protein. The sample has 500,000 to 700,000 distinct CDR3 sequences; 30% are singletons. The starting material was peripheral blood mononuclear cells (PBMCs), obtained when the disease was refractory, from a patient treated with antithyroid drugs. The source of these receptors is a female donor with Graves disease.

In this sample, this clonotype turned up a few times. The rearrangement uses TRBV20-1 and TRBJ2-5, with TRBD2 identical over 7 bases. CDR1 and CDR2 from the germline V gene are DFQATT and SNEGSKA (reference sequence). The CDR3 runs 16 residues. The trim removed 5 bases at V and 3 bases at J, leaving 15 bases unmatched. CDR3 DNA sequence: TGCAGTGCTCGCCCCTCGACTAGCAACGGCAAAGAGACCCAGTACTTC. Translation gives CSARPSTSNGKETQYF.

This clonotype was seen a handful of times. The chain uses TRBV27 and TRBJ2-5; D remains unclear. Trimming took 5 bases from V and 0 from J, leaving 7 bases between them. CDR3 length: 13 amino acids. Germline assignment: CDR1 MNHEY and CDR2 SMNVEV (reference sequence). CDR3 loop: CASSNLYQETQYF. DNA for the CDR3: TGTGCCAGCAGTAACCTGTACCAAGAGACCCAGTACTTC.

This rearrangement joins TRBV30 to TRBJ1-1, with a possible D match to TRBD1 (6 bases). The CDR3 runs to 13 residues. Deletions cut 5 bases from V and 2 bases from J, with 12 bases between. CDR1 is GTSNPN, CDR2 SVGIG, per germline (reference sequence). The CDR3 reads CAWLGQINTEAFF. The DNA of the CDR3 is TGTGCCTGGCTCGGACAGATCAACACTGAAGCTTTCTTT.

V and J are TRBV5-1 and TRBJ1-4; D call uncertain. V dropped 0 bases and J dropped 3 bases, with 9 bases sitting between them. This CDR3 region has 15 residues. The germline gives CDR1 SGHRS, CDR2 YFSETQ. The CDR3 reads CASSLGASANEKLFF. CDR3 nucleotide sequence: TGCGCCAGCAGCTTGGGTGCTAGTGCTAATGAAAAACTGTTTTTT.

With respect to this clonotype: A much larger clone lies one base from this, so it may be a read error. The chain is built from TRBV6-1 and TRBJ1-2, with D perhaps matching TRBD1 (6 bases). This CDR3 is built from 16 residues. The V gene lost 6 bases and the J gene lost 4 bases, with 21 bases spanning the gap. Germline values: CDR1 MNHNS, CDR2 SASEGT. In DNA form, the CDR3 reads TGTGCCAGCAGAGACTTCGGGGGCCAATTGGGCTATGGCTACACCTTC. It specifies CASRDFGGQLGYGYTF.

The chain links TRBV7-2 to TRBJ1-1; possible D gene TRBD1, 5 bases. From germline, CDR1 is SGHTA and CDR2 FQGNSA. The length of the CDR3 is 16 residues. V gave up 1 base and J gave up 4 bases, with 16 bases separating them. CDR3 sequence (DNA): TGTGCCAGCAGCTTAGAAGGGGTCGGCGTAGGCACTGAAGCTTTCTTT. Translating gives CASSLEGVGVGTEAFF.

This clonotype was found a few times. The chain combines TRBV15 with TRBJ1-6; D is unresolved. V was cut by 3 bases and J by 2 bases, with 14 bases left in between. CDR3 length: 17 amino acids. Germline CDR1 reads LNHNV; CDR2 reads YYDKDF (reference sequence). In DNA form, the CDR3 reads TGTGCCACCAGCAGTCCCAAGTCAAGCCCCTATAATTCACCCCTCCACTTT. Amino acid sequence: CATSSPKSSPYNSPLHF.

V usage is TRBV13 and J usage is TRBJ1-1; 7 positions agree with TRBD1. Looked up from germline, CDR1 is PRHDT and CDR2 is FYEKMQ (reference sequence). This CDR3 is built from 14 residues. After removal of 4 bases from V and 7 bases from J, the junction contained 9 bases not matched to a gene. Here the CDR3 reads CASSSRPGTDEAFF. CDR3 nucleotides: TGTGCCAGCAGCTCCCGCCCTGGGACAGATGAAGCTTTCTTT.

This chain links TRBV5-5 with TRBJ2-2; maybe TRBD2 (6 bases). Germline V gene sequence: CDR1 SGHKS, CDR2 YYEKEE (reference sequence). Between the trimmed V and J ends, which lost 4 bases and 6 bases, there was a span of 13 bases. This CDR3 contains 14 residues. The DNA for the CDR3 is TGTGCCAGCAGCCATACTACGGGAGCCGGGGAGCTGTTTTTT. Encoded protein: CASSHTTGAGELFF.

This chain links TRBV7-3 with TRBJ2-7; TRBD2 might be the D (6 bases). Germline loops: CDR1 SGHTA, CDR2 FQGTGA. V lost 5 bases and J 3 bases, leaving 11 bases between the germline ends. The CDR3 length is 13 residues. CDR3 loop: CASSLGLHYEQYF. For the CDR3, the DNA is TGTGCCAGCAGCCTGGGACTTCACTACGAGCAGTACTTC.

The CDR3 spells CSARPASGRGKTQYF. The CDR3 DNA sequence: TGCAGTGCTAGACCGGCTAGCGGGAGGGGAAAGACCCAGTACTTC. V is TRBV20-1 and J is TRBJ2-5; 12 bases agree with TRBD2. Germline V gene data show CDR1 as DFQATT and CDR2 as SNEGSKA (reference sequence). The CDR3 spans 15 residues. J was trimmed by 6 bases and V by 2 bases; bases with no gene match: 7.

This clonotype was observed a handful of times. The V and J genes are TRBV6-1 and TRBJ1-6; D might be TRBD1 (6 bases). This CDR3 comprises 13 residues. With 6 bases removed from V and 7 bases from J, the gap between germline ends came to 10 bases. Germline CDR1 and CDR2: MNHNS and SASEGT. The CDR3 bases are TGTGCCAGCAGGCCGGACAGCAATTCACCCCTCCACTTT. It is translated as CASRPDSNSPLHF.

This clonotype was seen a handful of times. The junction and the germline gene differ at one end; a read error may be behind it. The chain joins TRBV14 to TRBJ2-7; D could derive from TRBD1 or TRBD2 (5 bases each). Germline V lookup: CDR1 SGHDN, CDR2 FVKESK. This CDR3 region has 15 residues. CDR3: CASSLSSGIWGEQHF. CDR3 nucleotides: TGTGCCAGCAGCCTCTCTTCGGGGATCTGGGGCGAGCAGCACTTC.

This clonotype was counted between two and nine times. The CDR3 coding sequence is TGTGCCAGCAGCCAAGATCATGTCAGGGGAGACTATGGCTACACCTTC. Amino acid sequence: CASSQDHVRGDYGYTF. The V gene is TRBV4-2, the J gene TRBJ1-2; tentative D call: TRBD1 (6 bases). The CDR3 length is 16 residues. Germline CDR1 LGHNA, CDR2 YNFKEQ. Trimming cost V 0 bases and J 3 bases, with 14 bases left between them.

This clonotype was seen ten or more times. The chain links TRBV27 to TRBJ1-1; tentative D call: TRBD1 (5 bases). Looked up from germline, CDR1 is MNHEY and CDR2 is SMNVEV (reference sequence). This CDR3 is 14 amino acids long. V lost 3 bases, J lost 1 base, and 9 bases lay in between. CDR3 nucleotides: TGTGCCAGCAGTTTCGTTGGGGCGAACACTGAAGCTTTCTTT. Its protein product is CASSFVGANTEAFF.

This clonotype was counted at least ten times. The chain uses TRBV20-1 and TRBJ1-5; 10 nucleotides match TRBD1. The CDR3 is 14 residues long. CDR1 and CDR2 from the germline V gene are DFQATT and SNEGSKA (reference sequence). The V segment lost 6 bases and the J segment 2 bases; nucleotides outside the gene matches: 4. CDR3 coding DNA: TGCAGTGCGGGACAGGGGATTGGCAATCAGCCCCAGCATTTT. Translated, it gives CSAGQGIGNQPQHF.

The chain carries TRBV9 and TRBJ2-4; the D is unclear. Trimming pared 0 bases from V and 9 bases from J, leaving 13 bases between. Germline V gene sequence: CDR1 SGDLS, CDR2 YYNGEE. The CDR3 is made up of 14 amino acids. The CDR3 here is CASSVEQTASIQYF. The CDR3, as DNA: TGTGCCAGCAGCGTAGAACAGACGGCTAGCATTCAGTACTTC. The entire variable domain, with the rest obtained from reference TRBV9 and TRBJ2-4, is as follows: DSGVTQTPKHLITATGQRVTLRCSPRSGDLSVYWYQQSLDQGLQFLIQYYNGEERAKGNILERFSAQQFPDLHSELNLSSLELGDSALYFCASSVEQTASIQYFGAGTRLSVL.

This clonotype occurred a few times. The J gene is TRBJ2-5, the V gene TRBV10-3, with TRBD1 matching 7 bases. Germline lookup yields CDR1 ENHRY and CDR2 SYGVKD. This CDR3 contains 14 residues. V dropped 3 bases and J dropped 3; count of bases not matched to a gene: 4. CDR3 loop: CAISEIGQEETQYF. The CDR3 DNA sequence: TGTGCCATCAGTGAAATCGGACAGGAAGAGACCCAGTACTTC.

This clonotype was detected a few times. This chain joins TRBV12-3 or TRBV12-4 and TRBJ1-2; D not resolved. V was pared by 5 bases and J by 6 bases, with 10 bases between. This CDR3 is built from 12 residues. In DNA form, the CDR3 reads TGTGCCAGCAGTCACGGGAGTCATGGCTACACCTTC. Encoded protein: CASSHGSHGYTF.

In this sample, this clonotype turned up a few times. The V and J genes are TRBV15 and TRBJ1-5; D call uncertain. Germline V gives CDR1 LNHNV, CDR2 YYDKDF (reference sequence). V was cut by 8 bases and J by 6 bases, with 11 bases left in between. CDR3 length equals 12 residues. CDR3 DNA: TGTGCCACCTCACAGTCGCGTCAGCCCCAGCATTTT. It yields the protein CATSQSRQPQHF.

The chain is built from TRBV4-1 and TRBJ1-4; maybe TRBD1 (6 bases). V dropped 7 bases and J dropped 0 bases, with 9 bases sitting between them. CDR1 is MGHRA and CDR2 is YSYEKL in the germline V gene. The CDR3 contains 14 residues. Here the CDR3 DNA reads TGCGCCAGCACCAACAGGGCAACTAATGAAAAACTGTTTTTT. Amino acid sequence: CASTNRATNEKLFF.

This clonotype was observed a handful of times. This chain connects TRBV5-6 to TRBJ1-1, with D possibly matching TRBD1 (6 bases). There are 14 residues in the CDR3. Germline-derived CDR1 and CDR2 are SGHDT and YYEEEE. V was pared by 5 bases and J by 4 bases, with 15 bases between. The CDR3: CASSRGGRGTEAFF. The CDR3 DNA is TGTGCCAGCAGTCGGGGGGGGCGAGGCACTGAAGCTTTCTTT.

The gene calls are TRBV11-2 and TRBJ1-5; D gene uncertain. V lost 0 bases and J lost 7, with 13 bases in between. The CDR3 consists of 15 residues. Germline CDR1 is SGHAT and CDR2 is FQNNGV. CDR3 DNA: TGTGCCAGCAGCTTAGATGGGAGAACAAACCAGCCCCAGCATTTT. It yields the protein CASSLDGRTNQPQHF.